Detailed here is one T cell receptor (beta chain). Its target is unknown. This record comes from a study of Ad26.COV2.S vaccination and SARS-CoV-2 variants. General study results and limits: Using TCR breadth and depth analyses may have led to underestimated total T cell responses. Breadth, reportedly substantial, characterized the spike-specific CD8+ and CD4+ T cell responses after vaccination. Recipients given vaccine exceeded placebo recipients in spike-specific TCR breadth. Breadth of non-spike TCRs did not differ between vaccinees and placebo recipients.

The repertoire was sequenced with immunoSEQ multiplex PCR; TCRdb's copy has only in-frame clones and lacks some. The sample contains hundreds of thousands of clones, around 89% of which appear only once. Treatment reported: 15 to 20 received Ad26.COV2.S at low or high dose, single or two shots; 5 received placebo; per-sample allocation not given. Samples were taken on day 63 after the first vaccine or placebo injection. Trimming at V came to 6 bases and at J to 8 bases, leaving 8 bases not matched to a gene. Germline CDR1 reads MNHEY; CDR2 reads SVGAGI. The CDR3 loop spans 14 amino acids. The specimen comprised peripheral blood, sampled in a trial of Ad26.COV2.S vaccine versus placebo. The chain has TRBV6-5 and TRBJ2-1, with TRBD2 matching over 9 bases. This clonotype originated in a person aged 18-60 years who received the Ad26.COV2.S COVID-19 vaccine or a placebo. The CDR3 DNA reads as TGTGCCAGCAGGCAGCGGGGGGCCCTGGATGAGCAGTTCTTC. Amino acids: CASRQRGALDEQFF.